This TCR beta chain derives from a study of Ad26.COV2.S vaccination and SARS-CoV-2 variants. Study summary: This donor came from the COV1001 trial of Ad26.COV2.S. Findings and caveats of the study: In vaccinated individuals, spike-specific CD8+ and CD4+ T cell responses reportedly displayed substantial breadth. Vaccine and placebo groups showed comparable non-spike TCR breadth.

The CDR3 loop spans 14 amino acids. Trimming cost V 6 bases and J 4 bases; bases outside gene matches: 7. Germline assignment: CDR1 ENHRY and CDR2 SYGVKD. The treatment denotes: about 20 received Ad26.COV2.S at low or high dose, single or two shots; several received placebo; per-sample allocation not given. The samples date from day 63 after the first vaccine or placebo injection. Donor was an adult aged 18-55 years in Boston. The assay was immunoSEQ multiplex PCR, and TCRdb's table has in-frame clones only and misses some. The repertoire holds around 450,000 clones, with about 90% as singletons. Points on this clone: The antigen is unknown.

The chain joins TRBV10-3 to TRBJ2-3, with 7 bases identical to TRBD1. The source material was peripheral blood, sampled in a trial of Ad26.COV2.S vaccine versus placebo. This sequence originates from a person aged 18-65 years who received the Ad26.COV2.S COVID-19 vaccine or a placebo. CDR3 amino acids: CAIRVTGRPDTQYF. The DNA of the CDR3 is TGTGCCATCAGGGTGACAGGGCGTCCAGATACGCAGTATTTT.